This T cell receptor beta chain was identified during a study of shared T cell receptors in the human thymus. Method: immunoSEQ multiplex PCR; TCRdb's copy keeps in-frame clones and lacks some. This table holds around 730,000 clones, 80% to 90% found once. The germline V gene has CDR1 SGHRS and CDR2 YFSETQ. V lost 0 bases, J lost 7 bases, and 17 bases lay in between. This CDR3 is 16 amino acids long. The same data also contributed to another study, on human thymus T cells. That paper states: Surgeons resected thymus tissue during corrective heart surgery.

The sample comprised thymocytes. V usage is TRBV5-1 and J usage is TRBJ2-1, with D tentatively TRBD2 (5 bases). The sequence was obtained from a girl under three years old with a congenital heart defect. CDR3: CASSLAIETTGNEQFF. CDR3 DNA: TGCGCCAGCAGCTTGGCGATCGAGACTACGGGGAATGAGCAGTTCTTC.